The T cell receptor beta chain described here comes from a study of OX40 agonist ivuxolimab in advanced cancers. Notes on the study in general: At 0.1-3.0 mg/kg, partial responders had clonal expansion among the lowest observed.

Sequencing was performed with immunoSEQ multiplex PCR; in TCRdb, only in-frame clones are kept and a portion is missing. The repertoire holds about 66,000 clones, with over 80% as singletons. In the case of this clone: The antigen is undetermined.

Germline V gene data show CDR1 as LNHDA and CDR2 as SQIVND (reference sequence). This CDR3 comprises 17 residues. V dropped 1 base and J dropped 4 bases, with 16 bases sitting between them. The rearrangement links TRBV19 to TRBJ2-2; maybe TRBD2 (5 bases). The sequence was obtained from an adult with an advanced solid tumor such as melanoma, head and neck, liver or kidney cancer. Sequences were derived from CD4+ or CD8+ T cells sorted from blood, sampled in a trial of the OX40 agonist ivuxolimab. In DNA, the CDR3 is TGTGCCAGTAGTATAGCCAGAGAGCGGAGACCCACCGGGGAGCTGTTTTTT. This encodes CASSIARERRPTGELFF.